This T cell receptor (beta chain) was sequenced for a study of cytomegalovirus exposure and HLA in healthy donors. Study results and caveats: For cytomegalovirus status, the classifier reportedly gave diagnoses with high specificity and sensitivity. In an earlier analysis, most TCR beta V segments were productive about 87% or about 30% of the time. With DRB1 most and HLA-C fewest, TCR association rates differed between HLA loci in a later analysis.

With regard to this clone: Its target is not known.

This CDR3 spans 14 amino acids. Trimming stripped 4 bases from V and 9 bases from J, with 16 bases between. Per germline, CDR1 MNHEY and CDR2 SVGAGI. With 60 Vbeta and 13 Jbeta primers, the PCR was carried out. Clones were sequenced by immunoSEQ multiplex PCR, and TCRdb holds only the in-frame ones, with some missing. The data show 200,000 to 250,000 clones, over 75% seen once. V is TRBV6-5 and J is TRBJ2-1, with D perhaps TRBD2 (5 bases). Sample: PBMCs. This TCR was sampled from a man between 18 and 29 years old in good health and CMV-seronegative. CDR3 in DNA: TGTGCCAGCAGTTCCAGCGGACCAAGCGGTGAGCAGTTCTTC. Amino acids: CASSSSGPSGEQFF.